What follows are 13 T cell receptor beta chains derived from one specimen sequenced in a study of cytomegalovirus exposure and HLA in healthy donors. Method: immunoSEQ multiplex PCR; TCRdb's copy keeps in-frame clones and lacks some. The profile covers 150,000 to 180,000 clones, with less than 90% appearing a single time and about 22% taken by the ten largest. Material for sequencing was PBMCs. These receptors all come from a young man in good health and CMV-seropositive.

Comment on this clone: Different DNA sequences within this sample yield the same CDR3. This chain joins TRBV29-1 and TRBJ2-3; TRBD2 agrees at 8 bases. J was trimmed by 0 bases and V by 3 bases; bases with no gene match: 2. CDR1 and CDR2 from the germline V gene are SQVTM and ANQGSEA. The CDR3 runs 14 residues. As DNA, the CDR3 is TGCAGCGTTGAGGCTAGCGGGAGCACAGATACGCAGTATTTT. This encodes CSVEASGSTDTQYF.

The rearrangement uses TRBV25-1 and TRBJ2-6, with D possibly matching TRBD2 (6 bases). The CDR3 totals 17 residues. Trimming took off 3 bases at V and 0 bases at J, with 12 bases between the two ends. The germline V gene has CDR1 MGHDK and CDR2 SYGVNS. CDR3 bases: TGTGCCAGCAGTGAGCGGCTCGGGGGCTCTGGGGCCAACGTCCTGACTTTC. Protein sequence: CASSERLGGSGANVLTF.

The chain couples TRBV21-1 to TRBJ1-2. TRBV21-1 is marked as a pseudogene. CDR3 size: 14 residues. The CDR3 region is CASSKGVGMYGYTF. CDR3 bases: TGTGCCAGCAGCAAAGGGGTCGGGATGTATGGCTACACCTTC.

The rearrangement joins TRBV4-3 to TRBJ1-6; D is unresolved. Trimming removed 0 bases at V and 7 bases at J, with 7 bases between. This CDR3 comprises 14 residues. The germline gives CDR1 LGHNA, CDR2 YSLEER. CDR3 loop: CASSQDGGNSPLHF. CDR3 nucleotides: TGCGCCAGCAGCCAAGATGGCGGGAATTCACCCCTCCACTTT.

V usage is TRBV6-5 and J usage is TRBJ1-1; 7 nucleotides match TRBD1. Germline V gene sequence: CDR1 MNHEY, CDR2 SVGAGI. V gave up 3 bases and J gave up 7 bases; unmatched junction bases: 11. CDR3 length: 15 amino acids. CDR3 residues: CASSYRVRGLDEAFF. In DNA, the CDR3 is TGTGCCAGCAGTTATCGGGTGAGGGGGCTCGATGAAGCTTTCTTT.

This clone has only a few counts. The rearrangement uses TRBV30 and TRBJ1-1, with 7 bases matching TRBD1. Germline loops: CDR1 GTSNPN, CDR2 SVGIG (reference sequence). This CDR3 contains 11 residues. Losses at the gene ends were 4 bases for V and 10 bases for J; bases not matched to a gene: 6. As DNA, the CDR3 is TGTGCCTGGATTACAGGGGCCATAGCTTTCTTT. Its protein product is CAWITGAIAFF. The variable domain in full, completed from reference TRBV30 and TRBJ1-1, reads SQTIHQWPATLVQPVGSPLSLECTVEGTSNPNLYWYRQAAGRGLQLLFYSVGIGQISSEVPQNLSASRPQDRQFILSSKKLLLSDSGFYLCAWITGAIAFFGQGTRLTVV.

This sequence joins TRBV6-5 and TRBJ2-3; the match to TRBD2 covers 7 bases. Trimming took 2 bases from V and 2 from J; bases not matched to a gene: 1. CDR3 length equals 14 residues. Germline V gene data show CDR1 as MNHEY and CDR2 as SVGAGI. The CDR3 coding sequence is TGTGCCAGCAGTTACCAGCGGGACACAGATACGCAGTATTTT. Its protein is CASSYQRDTDTQYF.

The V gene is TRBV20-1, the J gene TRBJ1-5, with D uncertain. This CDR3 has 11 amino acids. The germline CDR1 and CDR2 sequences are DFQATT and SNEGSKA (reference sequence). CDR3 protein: CSALNAYGQHF. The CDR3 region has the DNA TGCAGCGCCCTGAACGCCTATGGCCAGCATTTT.

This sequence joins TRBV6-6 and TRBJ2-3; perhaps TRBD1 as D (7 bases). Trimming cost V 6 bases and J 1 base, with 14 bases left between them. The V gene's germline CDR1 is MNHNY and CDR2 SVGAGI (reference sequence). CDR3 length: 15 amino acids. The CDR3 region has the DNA TGTGCCAGCAGCGAACAGGGGACTGGCACAGATACGCAGTATTTT. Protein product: CASSEQGTGTDTQYF.

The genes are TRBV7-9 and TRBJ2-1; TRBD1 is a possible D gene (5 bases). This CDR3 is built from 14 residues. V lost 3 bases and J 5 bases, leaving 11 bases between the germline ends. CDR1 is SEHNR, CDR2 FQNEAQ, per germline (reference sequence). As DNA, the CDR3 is TGTGCCAGCAGCTTGAGACAGCGCGACAATGAGCAGTTCTTC. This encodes CASSLRQRDNEQFF.

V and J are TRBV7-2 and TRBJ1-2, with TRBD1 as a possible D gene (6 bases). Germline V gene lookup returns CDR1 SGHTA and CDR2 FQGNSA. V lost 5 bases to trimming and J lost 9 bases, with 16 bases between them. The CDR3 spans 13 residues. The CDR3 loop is CASSPRGFRRYTF. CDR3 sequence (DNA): TGTGCCAGCAGCCCAAGGGGGTTCCGACGCTACACCTTC.

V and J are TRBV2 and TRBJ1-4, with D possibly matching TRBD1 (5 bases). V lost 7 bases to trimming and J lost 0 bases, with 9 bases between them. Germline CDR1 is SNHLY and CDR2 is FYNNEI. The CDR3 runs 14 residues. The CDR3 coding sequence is TGTGCCAGCAACCGACAGACAACTAATGAAAAACTGTTTTTT. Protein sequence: CASNRQTTNEKLFF.

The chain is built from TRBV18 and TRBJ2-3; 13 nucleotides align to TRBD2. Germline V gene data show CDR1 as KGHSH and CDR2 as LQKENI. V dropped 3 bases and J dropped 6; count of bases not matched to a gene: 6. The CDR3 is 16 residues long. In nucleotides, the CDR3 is TGTGCCAGCTCACCGAGACGGACTAGCGGGAGTGATACGCAGTATTTT. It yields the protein CASSPRRTSGSDTQYF.